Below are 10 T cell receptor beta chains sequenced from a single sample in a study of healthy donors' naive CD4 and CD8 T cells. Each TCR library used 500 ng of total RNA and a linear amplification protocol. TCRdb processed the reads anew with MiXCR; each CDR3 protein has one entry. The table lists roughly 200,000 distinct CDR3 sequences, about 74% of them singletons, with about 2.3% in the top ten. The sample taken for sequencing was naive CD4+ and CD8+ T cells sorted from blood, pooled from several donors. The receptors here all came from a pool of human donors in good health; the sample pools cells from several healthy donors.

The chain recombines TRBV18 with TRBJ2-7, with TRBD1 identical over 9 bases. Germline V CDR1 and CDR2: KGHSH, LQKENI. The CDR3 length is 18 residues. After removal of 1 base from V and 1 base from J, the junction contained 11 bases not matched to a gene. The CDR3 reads CASSPLLTGTGNSYEQYF. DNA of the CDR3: TGTGCCAGCTCACCACTCCTTACCGGGACAGGGAATTCCTACGAGCAGTACTTC. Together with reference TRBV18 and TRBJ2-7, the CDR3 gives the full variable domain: NAGVMQNPRHLVRRRGQEARLRCSPMKGHSHVYWYRQLPEEGLKFMVYLQKENIIDESGMPKERFSAEFPKEGPSILRIQQVVRGDSAAYFCASSPLLTGTGNSYEQYFGPGTRLTVT.

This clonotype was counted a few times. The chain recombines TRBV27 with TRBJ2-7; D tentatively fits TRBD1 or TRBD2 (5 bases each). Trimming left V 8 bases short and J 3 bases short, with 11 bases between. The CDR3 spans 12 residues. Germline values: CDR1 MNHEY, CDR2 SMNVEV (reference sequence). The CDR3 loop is CASSRDGYEQYF. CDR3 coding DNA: TGTGCCAGCTCACGGGACGGCTACGAGCAGTACTTC.

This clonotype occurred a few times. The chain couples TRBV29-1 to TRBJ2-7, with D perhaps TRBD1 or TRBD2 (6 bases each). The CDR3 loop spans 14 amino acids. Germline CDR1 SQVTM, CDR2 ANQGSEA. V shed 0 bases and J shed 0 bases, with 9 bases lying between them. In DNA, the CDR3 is TGCAGCGTTGAAGAAGGGGGGCGCTCCTACGAGCAGTACTTC. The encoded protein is CSVEEGGRSYEQYF.

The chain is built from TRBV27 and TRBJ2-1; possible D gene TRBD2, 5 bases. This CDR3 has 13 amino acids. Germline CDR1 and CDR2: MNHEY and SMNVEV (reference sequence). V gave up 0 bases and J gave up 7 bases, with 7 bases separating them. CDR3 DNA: TGTGCCAGCAGTTTATCAACTAGAAATGAGCAGTTCTTC. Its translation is CASSLSTRNEQFF.

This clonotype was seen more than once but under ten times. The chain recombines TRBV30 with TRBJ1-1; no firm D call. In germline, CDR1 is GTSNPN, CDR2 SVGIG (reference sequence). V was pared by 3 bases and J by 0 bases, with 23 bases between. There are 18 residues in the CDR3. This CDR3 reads CAWRIGRQAVGLNTEAFF. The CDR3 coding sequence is TGTGCCTGGAGAATTGGACGGCAGGCCGTCGGGTTGAACACTGAAGCTTTCTTT.

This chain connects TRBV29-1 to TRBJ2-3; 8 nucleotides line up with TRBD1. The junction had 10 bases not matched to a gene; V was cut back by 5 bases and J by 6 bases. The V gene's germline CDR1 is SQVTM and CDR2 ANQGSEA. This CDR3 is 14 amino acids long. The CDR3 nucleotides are TGCAGCGTTATACGGGACAGGTTGCTGGATACGCAGTATTTT. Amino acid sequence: CSVIRDRLLDTQYF.

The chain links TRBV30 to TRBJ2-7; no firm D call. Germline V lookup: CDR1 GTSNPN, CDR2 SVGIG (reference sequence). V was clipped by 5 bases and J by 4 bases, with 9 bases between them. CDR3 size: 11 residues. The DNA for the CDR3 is TGTGCCTGGGGGGTTTGGTACGAGCAGTACTTC. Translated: CAWGVWYEQYF.

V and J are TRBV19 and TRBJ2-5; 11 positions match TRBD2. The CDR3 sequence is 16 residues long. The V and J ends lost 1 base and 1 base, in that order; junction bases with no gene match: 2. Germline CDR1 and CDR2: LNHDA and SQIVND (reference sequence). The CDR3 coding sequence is TGTGCCAGTAGTATAGGACTAGCGGGGCCCCAAGAGACCCAGTACTTC. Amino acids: CASSIGLAGPQETQYF.

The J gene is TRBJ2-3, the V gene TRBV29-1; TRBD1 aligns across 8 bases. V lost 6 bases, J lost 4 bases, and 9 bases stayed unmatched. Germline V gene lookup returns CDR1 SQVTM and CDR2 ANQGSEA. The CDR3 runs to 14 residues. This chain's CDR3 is CSVPRTGIADTQYF. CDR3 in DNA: TGCAGCGTCCCGAGGACAGGGATCGCAGATACGCAGTATTTT.

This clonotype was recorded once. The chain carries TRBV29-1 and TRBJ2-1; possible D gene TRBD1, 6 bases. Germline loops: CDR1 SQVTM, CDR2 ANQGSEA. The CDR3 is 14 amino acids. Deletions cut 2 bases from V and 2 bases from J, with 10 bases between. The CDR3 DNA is TGCAGCGTTGAACCCAGGGGAGCCTACAATGAGCAGTTCTTC. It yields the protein CSVEPRGAYNEQFF.